This entry concerns a single TCR beta chain. The trim removed 5 bases at V and 6 bases at J, leaving 11 bases unmatched. The CDR3 length is 16 residues. Germline-derived CDR1 and CDR2 are SEHNR and FQNEAQ (reference sequence). This sample was taken from a study of shared clonotypes between healthy human individuals. This table comes from immunoSEQ multiplex PCR, and its TCRdb copy is limited to in-frame clones, with some not included. The sample lists some 2,500,000 clones, around 93% occurring once. The V and J genes are TRBV7-9 and TRBJ2-2, with TRBD2 matching over 8 bases. This receptor was taken from a man younger than 35 in good health. Some clones in this sample may be carry-over from other donors' samples. Input material: naive CD4+ T cells from PBMCs. Specified subset: CD45RA+ positively selected. CDR3 in amino acids: CASSHRSGRVPGELFF. The CDR3 DNA reads as TGTGCCAGCAGCCATCGAAGCGGGAGAGTCCCCGGGGAGCTGTTTTTT.